This T cell receptor beta chain originates from a study of Ad26.COV2.S vaccination and SARS-CoV-2 variants. Overall study context: Once or twice, 56 days apart, Ad26.COV2.S was delivered intramuscularly.

This sample's treatment: 15 to 20 received Ad26.COV2.S at low or high dose, single or two shots; roughly five received placebo; per-sample allocation not given. Sampling was done on day 63 after the first vaccine or placebo injection. An adult donor aged 18-55 years was enrolled in Boston. Participants' vaccine, an Ad26 vector, delivered Wuhan-strain SARS-CoV-2 spike. Assay used: immunoSEQ multiplex PCR; TCRdb lists only in-frame clones, some missing. The table lists some 400,000 clones, about 88% of them singletons. Sequenced material: peripheral blood, taken in a trial of Ad26.COV2.S vaccine versus placebo. The clonotype originates from a person between 18 and 60 years old who received the Ad26.COV2.S COVID-19 vaccine or a placebo.

As DNA, the CDR3 is TGCGCCAGCAGCTTGGGGCGGGGGCGGTCCGAGCAGTACTTC. Translation gives CASSLGRGRSEQYF. The rearrangement uses TRBV5-1 and TRBJ2-7; D might be TRBD2 (7 bases). This CDR3 comprises 14 residues. Germline CDR1 SGHRS, CDR2 YFSETQ. The V end lost 0 bases, the J end lost 6 bases, and 13 bases lay between the germline ends.